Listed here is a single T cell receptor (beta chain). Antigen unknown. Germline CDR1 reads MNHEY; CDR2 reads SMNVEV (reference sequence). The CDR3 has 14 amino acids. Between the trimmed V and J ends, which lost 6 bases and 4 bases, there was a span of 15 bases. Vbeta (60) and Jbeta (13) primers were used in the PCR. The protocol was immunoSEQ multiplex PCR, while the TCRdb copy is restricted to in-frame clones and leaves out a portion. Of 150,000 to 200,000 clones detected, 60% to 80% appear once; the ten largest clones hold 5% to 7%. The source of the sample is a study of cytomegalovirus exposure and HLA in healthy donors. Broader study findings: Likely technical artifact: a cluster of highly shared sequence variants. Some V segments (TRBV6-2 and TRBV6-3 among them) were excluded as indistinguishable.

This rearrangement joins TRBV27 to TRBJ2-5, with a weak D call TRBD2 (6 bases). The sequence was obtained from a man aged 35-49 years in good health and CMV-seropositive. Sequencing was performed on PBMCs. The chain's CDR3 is CASSPTRIVETQYF. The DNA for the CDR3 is TGTGCCAGCAGCCCGACTAGGATCGTAGAGACCCAGTACTTC.